This entry lists 9 T cell receptor beta chains sequenced from one sample in a study of blood T cell repertoires in COVID-19. The repertoire was sequenced with immunoSEQ multiplex PCR; TCRdb's copy has only in-frame clones and lacks some. The sample shows more than 250,000 clones, approximately 85% of them seen only once. Sequenced: peripheral blood. The receptors shown here come from a man aged 50 to 59 with active or convalescent COVID-19.

This sequence joins TRBV19 and TRBJ2-5; D gene unclear. The CDR3 is 13 amino acids. V shed 2 bases and J shed 2 bases, with 6 bases lying between them. Germline-derived CDR1 and CDR2 are LNHDA and SQIVND (reference sequence). The CDR3 coding sequence is TGTGCCAGTAGTATACGCAGACAAGAGACCCAGTACTTC. Translation: CASSIRRQETQYF.

The chain is built from TRBV6-5 and TRBJ1-5, with TRBD1 identical over 10 bases. The V segment lost 6 bases and the J segment 3 bases; nucleotides outside the gene matches: 2. Germline CDR1 MNHEY, CDR2 SVGAGI. The CDR3 length is 14 residues. CDR3: CASRGQGLNQPQHF. The DNA for the CDR3 is TGTGCCAGCAGGGGACAGGGGCTCAATCAGCCCCAGCATTTT.

V usage is TRBV5-5 and J usage is TRBJ1-1, with a possible D match to TRBD1 (5 bases). This CDR3 contains 14 residues. Germline-derived CDR1 and CDR2 are SGHKS and YYEKEE (reference sequence). V was clipped by 2 bases and J by 4 bases, with 12 bases between them. CDR3 DNA sequence: TGTGCCAGCAGCTTATCGACAGAAATCACTGAAGCTTTCTTT. Translating gives CASSLSTEITEAFF.

J is TRBJ2-7 and V is TRBV14; D may be TRBD2 (5 bases). Trimming cost V 9 bases and J 7 bases, with 13 bases left between them. Germline V gives CDR1 SGHDN, CDR2 FVKESK. The CDR3 spans 11 residues. CDR3 region: CASGLGGEQYF. The CDR3 coding sequence is TGTGCCAGTGGGCTGGGCGGGGAGCAGTACTTC.

The CDR3 DNA follows: TGTGCCAGCAGCCAAACAAGCGGGACCGGAAATGAAAAACTGTTTTTT. Its translation: CASSQTSGTGNEKLFF. This chain joins TRBV5-4 and TRBJ1-4, with a possible D match to TRBD1 (5 bases). The CDR3 spans 16 residues. With 4 bases removed from V and 5 bases from J, the gap between germline ends came to 18 bases. CDR1 and CDR2 from the germline V gene are SGHNT and YYREEE (reference sequence).

The gene calls are TRBV27 and TRBJ2-3; 11 nucleotides align to TRBD2. The trim removed 7 bases at V and 2 bases at J, leaving 8 bases unmatched. CDR3 length equals 16 residues. Germline loops: CDR1 MNHEY, CDR2 SMNVEV (reference sequence). The CDR3 nucleotides read TGTGCCAGCACCCCCGGGACTAGCGGCTTCACAGATACGCAGTATTTT. Translating it yields CASTPGTSGFTDTQYF.

The chain joins TRBV25-1 to TRBJ1-2, with a tentative D call TRBD1 (5 bases). Germline CDR1 is MGHDK and CDR2 is SYGVNS. Trimming left V 2 bases short and J 4 bases short, with 11 bases between. The CDR3 sequence is 14 residues long. The CDR3 DNA is TGTGCCAGCAGTGAAATGACAGCCCCCTATGGCTACACCTTC. Translated, it gives CASSEMTAPYGYTF.

This clone was found once. The rearrangement uses TRBV5-5 and TRBJ2-6, with 8 bases fitting TRBD1. V dropped 4 bases and J dropped 0; count of bases not matched to a gene: 12. Germline values: CDR1 SGHKS, CDR2 YYEKEE (reference sequence). There are 19 residues in the CDR3. Here the CDR3 reads CASSATVGQGFSGANVLTF. CDR3 in DNA: TGTGCCAGCAGCGCCACGGTAGGACAGGGTTTCTCTGGGGCCAACGTCCTGACTTTC.

The chain couples TRBV11-2 to TRBJ2-7; 7 positions match TRBD2. In germline, CDR1 is SGHAT, CDR2 FQNNGV. CDR3 length: 14 amino acids. The J segment lost 6 bases and the V segment lost 2 bases, leaving 7 bases of the junction unmatched. CDR3 protein: CASSLRSGISEQYF. The CDR3 DNA sequence: TGTGCCAGCAGCTTACGAAGCGGGATAAGCGAGCAGTACTTC.